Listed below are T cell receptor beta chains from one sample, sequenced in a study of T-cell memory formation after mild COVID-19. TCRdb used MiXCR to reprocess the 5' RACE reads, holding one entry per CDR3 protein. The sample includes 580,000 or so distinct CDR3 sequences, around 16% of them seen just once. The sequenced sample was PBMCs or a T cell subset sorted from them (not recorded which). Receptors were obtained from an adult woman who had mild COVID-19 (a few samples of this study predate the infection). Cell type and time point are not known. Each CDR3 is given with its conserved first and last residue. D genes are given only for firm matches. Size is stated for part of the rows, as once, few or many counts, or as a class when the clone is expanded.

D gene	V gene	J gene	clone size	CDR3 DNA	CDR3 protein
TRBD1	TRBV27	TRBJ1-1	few	TGTGCCAGCAGTTTGGCGGCCAGGGGGATAACGCACACTGAAGCTTTCTTT	CASSLAARGITHTEAFF
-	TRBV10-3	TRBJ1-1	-	TGTGCCATCAGTGAGTTTCCAGGTATGAACACTGAAGCTTTCTTT	CAISEFPGMNTEAFF
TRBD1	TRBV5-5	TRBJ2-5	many	TGTGCCAGCAGCTCCGGGACAGCCACGTCGGGGACCCAGTACTTC	CASSSGTATSGTQYF
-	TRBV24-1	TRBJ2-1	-	TGTGCCACCAGTGATTTCCCCAGATATGAGCAGTTCTTC	CATSDFPRYEQFF
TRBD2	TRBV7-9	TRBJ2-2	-	TGTGCCAGCAGCTCGACCCTGGTAGCGGGGAACACCGGGGAGCTGTTTTTT	CASSSTLVAGNTGELFF
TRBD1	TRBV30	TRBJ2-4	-	TGTGCCTGGAGTGTTTCAGGGACAGGGGGAAGGAACATTCAGTACTTC	CAWSVSGTGGRNIQYF
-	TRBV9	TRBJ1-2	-	TGTGCCAGCAGCCCCCATAGGTCTAACTATGGCTACACCTTC	CASSPHRSNYGYTF
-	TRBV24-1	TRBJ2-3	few	TGTGCCACCAGCCGACTAGCAGGGGGGACGCAGTATTTT	CATSRLAGGTQYF
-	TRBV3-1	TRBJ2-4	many	TGTGCCAGCAGCCAAGCGGGAAACATTCAGTACTTC	CASSQAGNIQYF
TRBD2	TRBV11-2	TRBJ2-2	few	TGTGCCAGCAGCCCCGCGGGGGGGCGGACCGGGGAGCTGTTTTTT	CASSPAGGRTGELFF
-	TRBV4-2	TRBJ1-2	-	TGTGCCAGCAGCCCAGAGACAGGTTCGTGCTACACCTTC	CASSPETGSCYTF
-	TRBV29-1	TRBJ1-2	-	TGCAGCGTTATAGGACTGGGGGGATATGGCTACACCTTC	CSVIGLGGYGYTF
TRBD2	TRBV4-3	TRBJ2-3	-	TGCGCCAGCAGCCAAGATGGAGGCCTAGCGGGAACAGATACGCAGTATTTT	CASSQDGGLAGTDTQYF
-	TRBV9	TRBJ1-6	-	TGTGCCAGCAGCGTAGCTACCGGGAATTCACCCCTCCACTTT	CASSVATGNSPLHF
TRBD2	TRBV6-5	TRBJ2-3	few	TGTGCCAGCAGTTACGGATTAGCGGGGGGCGTTAGCACAGATACGCAGTATTTT	CASSYGLAGGVSTDTQYF
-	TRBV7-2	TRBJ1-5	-	TGTGCCAGCAGCCGGTATGACCAGCCCCAGCATTTT	CASSRYDQPQHF
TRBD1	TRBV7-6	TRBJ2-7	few	TGTGCCAGCAGCGCCGGGGACAGGGGCTTTTCTGAGCAGTACTTC	CASSAGDRGFSEQYF
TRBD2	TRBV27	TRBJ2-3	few	TGTGCCAGCAGTTTATTAAGCGGGAGGGCCTCGGATACGCAGTATTTT	CASSLLSGRASDTQYF
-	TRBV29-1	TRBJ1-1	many	TGCAGCTCGAGGGCGGGGATGAACACTGAAGCTTTCTTT	CSSRAGMNTEAFF
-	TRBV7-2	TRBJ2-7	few	TGTGCCAGCAGCTTGGGTAGGGGCCCCTACGAGCAGTACTTC	CASSLGRGPYEQYF
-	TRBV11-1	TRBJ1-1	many	TGTGCCAGCAGCTTAGTGGACAGCACTGAAGCTTTCTTT	CASSLVDSTEAFF
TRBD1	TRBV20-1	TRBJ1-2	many	TGCAGTGCTAGTCCGCCTTTTGACAGGGGACATGGCTACACCTTC	CSASPPFDRGHGYTF
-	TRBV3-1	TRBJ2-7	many	TGTGCCAGCAGCCCCCAGGGGGGCGAGCAGTACTTC	CASSPQGGEQYF
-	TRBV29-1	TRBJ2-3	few	TGCAGCGTTGAGTGGCGAGTAAGGAAGCAGATAGTCGCAGATACGCAGTATTTT	CSVEWRVRKQIVADTQYF
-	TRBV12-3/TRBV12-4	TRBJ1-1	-	TGTGCCAGCAAACCCGGGTCCGGGACTGAAGCTTTCTTT	CASKPGSGTEAFF
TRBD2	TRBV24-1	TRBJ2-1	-	TGTGCCACCAGTGATATGGGGACTAGCGGGAGTGATGAGCAGTTCTTC	CATSDMGTSGSDEQFF
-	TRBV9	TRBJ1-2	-	TGTGCCAGCAGCGTAGTGGCAGACCTTAACTATGGCTACACCTTC	CASSVVADLNYGYTF
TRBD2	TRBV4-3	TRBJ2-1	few	TGCGCCAGCAGCCAAGATTGGGAAACGGGAGGGTTCGATGAGCAGTTCTTC	CASSQDWETGGFDEQFF
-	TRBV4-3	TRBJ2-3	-	TGCGCCAGCAGCCAAGACGGGAGAGGCACAGATACGCAGTATTTT	CASSQDGRGTDTQYF
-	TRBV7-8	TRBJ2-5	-	TGTGCCAGCAGCCCTACACGGACAGACCCCCGGTTC	CASSPTRTDPRF
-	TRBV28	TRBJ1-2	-	TGTGCCAGCACTGGGAGGGACGGCTACACCTTC	CASTGRDGYTF
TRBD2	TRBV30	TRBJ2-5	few	TGTGCCTGGAGTTTAGACAGCGGGAGGGGGACCCAGTACTTC	CAWSLDSGRGTQYF
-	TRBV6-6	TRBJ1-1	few	TGTGCCAGCAGTTACTCCAGATCGGGGACCCTGAACACTGAAGCTTTCTTT	CASSYSRSGTLNTEAFF
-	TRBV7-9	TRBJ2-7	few	TGTGCCAGCAGCCCTCGAACGACCTACGAGCAGTACTTC	CASSPRTTYEQYF
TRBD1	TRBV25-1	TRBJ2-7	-	TGTGCCAGCAGAGAAGGGGGCGGGCTGGACGAGCAGTACTTC	CASREGGGLDEQYF
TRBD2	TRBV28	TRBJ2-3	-	TGTGCCAGCAGGACTAGCGGGACTGGCCTCGAGGGTACGCAGTATTTT	CASRTSGTGLEGTQYF
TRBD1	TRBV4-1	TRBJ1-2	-	TGCGCCAGCAGCCAAGATCCCGGGACAGCGGCCTATGGCTACACCTTC	CASSQDPGTAAYGYTF
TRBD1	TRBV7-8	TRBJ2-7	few	TGTGCCAGCAGCTTGGGACCGGACAGGGTTTACGAGCAGTACTTC	CASSLGPDRVYEQYF
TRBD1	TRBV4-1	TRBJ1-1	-	TGCGCCAGCAGCCAAGGCGTCAGGGGGCGCGGAGGCACTGAAGCTTTCTTT	CASSQGVRGRGGTEAFF
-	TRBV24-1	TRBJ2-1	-	TGTGCCACCAGACTAGATAACTCGAATGAGCAGTTCTTC	CATRLDNSNEQFF
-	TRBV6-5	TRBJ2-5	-	TGTGCCAGCAGTTACTCCCACCGCCAAGAGACCCAGTACTTC	CASSYSHRQETQYF
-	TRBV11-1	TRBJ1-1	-	TGTGCCAGCAGCTTGGGATCCAGGGGAACCACTGAAGCTTTCTTT	CASSLGSRGTTEAFF
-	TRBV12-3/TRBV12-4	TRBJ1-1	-	TGTGCCAGCAGGCGCCCCGGGACCACTGAAGCTTTCTTT	CASRRPGTTEAFF
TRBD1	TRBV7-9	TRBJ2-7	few	TGTGCCAGCAGCCAGGACAGGGAAGGCTACGAGCAGTACTTC	CASSQDREGYEQYF
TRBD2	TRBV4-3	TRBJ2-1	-	TGCGCCAGCAGCCAAGATCGGAGACTAGCGGGAGGAAGGAATGAGCAGTTCTTC	CASSQDRRLAGGRNEQFF
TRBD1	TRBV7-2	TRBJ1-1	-	TGTGCCAGCAGCTCCGACAGGGCAGGTTTCTTT	CASSSDRAGFF